Below are 28 T cell receptor beta chains sequenced from a single sample in a study of blood T cell repertoires in COVID-19. Measured with immunoSEQ multiplex PCR; TCRdb has only the in-frame clones, and not every one. The sample includes approximately 310,000 clones, 70% to 90% of them seen just once. The sequenced sample was PBMCs or T cells enriched from blood (not recorded which). These receptors all come from a man aged 25 to 40 who had recovered from COVID-19.

The CDR3 region has the DNA TGCGCCAGCAGCCTGGGGACAGGAGGGTTCTACGAGCAGTACTTC. It specifies CASSLGTGGFYEQYF. The chain is built from TRBV4-3 and TRBJ2-7; 8 bases fit TRBD1. V shed 4 bases, J shed 3 bases, and the junction held 8 bases outside the gene matches. The CDR3 consists of 15 residues. Germline V lookup: CDR1 LGHNA, CDR2 YSLEER.

J is TRBJ1-1 and V is TRBV7-3; possible D gene TRBD1, 5 bases. CDR3 length: 15 amino acids. CDR1 and CDR2 from the germline V gene are SGHTA and FQGTGA. V was trimmed by 3 bases and J by 0 bases, leaving 11 bases between them. DNA of the CDR3: TGTGCCAGCAGCTTTACTCGGGGGATGAACACTGAAGCTTTCTTT. Translating gives CASSFTRGMNTEAFF.

The V gene is TRBV7-3, the J gene TRBJ2-2; D might be TRBD2 (6 bases). CDR1 SGHTA and CDR2 FQGTGA come from the germline V gene. The CDR3 is 18 residues long. The germline V and J ends were trimmed by 1 base and 4 bases, with 19 bases remaining between them. The CDR3 coding sequence is TGTGCCAGCAGCTTAAGGGGGGACCCCCGACTCGGCACCGGGGAGCTGTTTTTT. Encoded protein: CASSLRGDPRLGTGELFF.

CDR3 sequence: CASGISSGNTIYF. Written as DNA, the CDR3 is TGTGCTAGTGGTATTAGCTCTGGAAACACCATATATTTT. V is TRBV12-5 and J is TRBJ1-3, with D unresolved. Trimming pared 5 bases from V and 0 bases from J, leaving 5 bases between. From germline, CDR1 is LGHNT and CDR2 FRNRAP. The CDR3 is 13 residues long.

The V and J genes are TRBV3-1 (or the pseudogene TRBV3-2) and TRBJ2-3; TRBD1 matches at 9 bases. The CDR3 spans 16 residues. V dropped 4 bases and J dropped 2; count of bases not matched to a gene: 7. Germline V gene sequence: CDR1 LGHDT, CDR2 YNNKEL (reference sequence). CDR3 sequence reads: CASSPLTGGTTDTQYF. The CDR3 DNA is TGTGCCAGCAGCCCTTTGACAGGGGGGACCACAGATACGCAGTATTTT.

The gene calls are TRBV21-1 and TRBJ2-1; TRBD1, the table's D call, was not compared with the DNA. TRBV21-1 is classified as a pseudogene. The CDR3 runs to 14 residues. CDR3 residues: CASSRRTAYNEQFF. CDR3 coding DNA: TGTGCCAGCAGCCGCCGGACAGCCTACAATGAGCAGTTCTTC.

The CDR3, as DNA: TGTGCCAGCGAAGCTCGGGAGACCCAGTACTTC. Amino acid sequence: CASEARETQYF. The chain is built from TRBV18 and TRBJ2-5; D uncertain. CDR3 length: 11 residues. In germline, CDR1 is KGHSH, CDR2 LQKENI. Trimming shortened V by 8 bases and J by 5 bases, and 9 bases separated the two germline ends.

This clone was seen many times. This sequence joins TRBV19 and TRBJ2-7; TRBD2 is a possible D gene (6 bases). V was clipped by 5 bases and J by 2 bases, with 13 bases between them. Germline V CDR1 and CDR2: LNHDA, SQIVND (reference sequence). The CDR3 consists of 14 residues. DNA for the CDR3: TGTGCCAGTAGTGAAGCGGGCTTCACCTACGAGCAGTACTTC. This codes for CASSEAGFTYEQYF.

The genes are TRBV6-5 and TRBJ1-6, with D unresolved. The length of the CDR3 is 14 residues. V lost 2 bases, J lost 4 bases, and 6 bases lay in between. Germline V gives CDR1 MNHEY, CDR2 SVGAGI. As DNA, the CDR3 is TGTGCCAGCAGTTACGCCGGGTATAATTCACCCCTCCACTTT. Amino acid sequence: CASSYAGYNSPLHF.

This clone was seen a handful of times. The chain combines TRBV6-4 with TRBJ2-7; D not certain. Trimming took off 0 bases at V and 7 bases at J, with 10 bases between the two ends. CDR1 MRHNA and CDR2 SNTAGT come from the germline V gene. The CDR3 spans 13 residues. The CDR3 DNA reads TGTGCCAGCAGTGACTCGGTCCACGGGGAGCAGTACTTC. Translated: CASSDSVHGEQYF.

The sample holds one count of this clone. CDR3 DNA sequence: TGTGCCAGCAGCTTACTCCGGGAGACCCAGTACTTC. Encoded protein: CASSLLRETQYF. The chain links TRBV7-2 to TRBJ2-5; D is unclear. The CDR3 has 12 residues. V lost 2 bases to trimming and J lost 5 bases, with 6 bases between them. Germline V gene sequence: CDR1 SGHTA, CDR2 FQGNSA. Full variable domain (rest looked up from reference TRBV7-2 and TRBJ2-5): GAGVSQSPSNKVTEKGKDVELRCDPISGHTALYWYRQSLGQGLEFLIYFQGNSAPDKSGLPSDRFSAERTGGSVSTLTIQRTQQEDSAVYLCASSLLRETQYFGPGTRLLVL.

This clone was recorded only once. The chain has TRBV9 and TRBJ1-2; D not certain. The CDR3 loop spans 16 amino acids. Germline V gene sequence: CDR1 SGDLS, CDR2 YYNGEE. The V gene lost 1 base and the J gene lost 0 bases, with 13 bases spanning the gap. DNA for the CDR3: TGTGCCAGCAGCGTATCTCCCGAGGTCGCTAACTATGGCTACACCTTC. It is translated as CASSVSPEVANYGYTF.

This clone was recorded a few times. The chain uses TRBV6-5 and TRBJ1-4, with D unresolved. Germline CDR1 is MNHEY and CDR2 is SVGAGI. The CDR3 is 13 amino acids. The ends were cut back, 2 bases at V and 8 bases at J, with 9 bases in the middle. CDR3 sequence reads: CASSYLTREKLFF. The DNA for the CDR3 is TGTGCCAGCAGTTACCTGACCAGGGAAAAACTGTTTTTT.

This chain joins TRBV27 and TRBJ2-1; a weak D match, TRBD1 (7 bases). This CDR3 contains 15 residues. CDR1 MNHEY and CDR2 SMNVEV come from the germline V gene (reference sequence). V shed 5 bases and J shed 9 bases, with 20 bases lying between them. CDR3 sequence reads: CASSPQGGADGEQFF. DNA for the CDR3: TGTGCCAGCAGTCCCCAGGGGGGTGCTGACGGTGAGCAGTTCTTC.

This chain connects TRBV5-1 to TRBJ1-2; D may be TRBD1 (5 bases). CDR3 size: 13 residues. CDR1 and CDR2 from the germline V gene are SGHRS and YFSETQ. V lost 0 bases and J lost 7, with 10 bases in between. The CDR3 loop reads CASSLAGFSGYTF. DNA of the CDR3: TGCGCCAGCAGCTTGGCAGGGTTTAGTGGCTACACCTTC.

This clone appeared once. In DNA form, the CDR3 reads TGTGCCAGCAGCTTACAGGGATACGAAGCTTTCTTT. Protein product: CASSLQGYEAFF. The chain employs TRBV11-2 and TRBJ1-1; the D gene is possibly TRBD1 (5 bases). Germline CDR1 is SGHAT and CDR2 is FQNNGV. This CDR3 spans 12 amino acids. Deletions cut 2 bases from V and 8 bases from J, with 9 bases between.

This clone was counted once. The chain uses TRBV3-1 (or the pseudogene TRBV3-2) and TRBJ2-2; TRBD2 might be the D (6 bases). Germline values: CDR1 LGHDT, CDR2 YNNKEL (reference sequence). The V and J ends lost 4 bases and 2 bases respectively, with 14 bases between them. There are 16 residues in the CDR3. In nucleotides, the CDR3 is TGTGCCAGCAGCCCTCAAGCGGGCTCAAACACCGGGGAGCTGTTTTTT. Translation: CASSPQAGSNTGELFF.

The chain is built from TRBV12-3 or TRBV12-4 and TRBJ1-5, with D perhaps TRBD1 (5 bases). The CDR3 contains 13 residues. The ends were cut back, 8 bases at V and 5 bases at J, with 13 bases in the middle. CDR3 sequence (DNA): TGTGCCAGCGTAGGGCGGGGCGATCAGCCCCAGCATTTT. Protein: CASVGRGDQPQHF.

V and J are TRBV10-2 and TRBJ1-1; the D gene is possibly TRBD1 (5 bases). Germline CDR1 is WSHSY and CDR2 is SAAADI. V lost 4 bases and J lost 1, with 7 bases in between. The CDR3 is 13 residues long. The CDR3 is CASSVGGNTEAFF. The CDR3 DNA follows: TGCGCCAGCAGTGTGGGGGGGAACACTGAAGCTTTCTTT.

V is TRBV6-2 or TRBV6-3 and J is TRBJ2-7; 8 bases are a match to TRBD1. The CDR3 is 15 residues long. Losses at the gene ends were 5 bases for V and 8 bases for J; bases not matched to a gene: 14. The germline CDR1 and CDR2 sequences are MNHEY and SVGEGT. In DNA form, the CDR3 reads TGTGCCAGCAGTCAGACATCAGGGGGCGTTGGGCAGCAGTACTTC. It encodes CASSQTSGGVGQQYF.

This sequence joins TRBV2 and TRBJ1-4; 10 bases are a match to TRBD1. V shed 3 bases, J shed 5 bases, and the junction held 3 bases outside the gene matches. The CDR3 loop spans 15 amino acids. Germline CDR1 reads SNHLY; CDR2 reads FYNNEI. As DNA, the CDR3 is TGTGCCAGCAGTGATTGGGACAGGGGAAATGAAAAACTGTTTTTT. Translating gives CASSDWDRGNEKLFF.

The V call is TRBV9, the J call TRBJ2-1; D is perhaps TRBD2 (5 bases). Per germline, CDR1 SGDLS and CDR2 YYNGEE. Trimming shortened V by 1 base and J by 6 bases, and 8 bases separated the two germline ends. The CDR3 runs to 13 residues. For the CDR3, the DNA is TGTGCCAGCAGCGTAAGCGGAGGCAATGAGCAGTTCTTC. It encodes CASSVSGGNEQFF.

The chain links TRBV2 to TRBJ1-6; TRBD1 matches at 9 bases. V lost 6 bases to trimming and J lost 9 bases; unmatched junction nucleotides: 6. Germline lookup yields CDR1 SNHLY and CDR2 FYNNEI. This CDR3 has 14 amino acids. The CDR3 spells CASSNTGGASPLHF. The CDR3 DNA sequence: TGTGCCAGCAGCAATACAGGGGGCGCTTCACCCCTCCACTTT.

The chain uses TRBV4-2 and TRBJ2-4; 7 bases are a match to TRBD1. The CDR3 sequence is 16 residues long. Germline CDR1 reads LGHNA; CDR2 reads YNFKEQ. The V gene end was trimmed by 0 bases and the J gene end by 6 bases; junction bases not matched to a gene: 8. The CDR3 here is CASSQDLGGVLNIQYF. The CDR3 DNA is TGTGCCAGCAGCCAAGATCTAGGGGGCGTTTTAAACATTCAGTACTTC.

J is TRBJ1-1 and V is TRBV19; the D gene is possibly TRBD1 (5 bases). The length of the CDR3 is 12 residues. The V gene lost 6 bases and the J gene lost 4 bases, with 9 bases spanning the gap. Per germline, CDR1 LNHDA and CDR2 SQIVND (reference sequence). CDR3 amino acids: CASRKDTTEAFF. CDR3 in DNA: TGTGCCAGTAGGAAGGACACCACTGAAGCTTTCTTT.

This clone was observed a single time. V gene TRBV14 combines with J gene TRBJ1-2; 8 positions agree with TRBD1. The CDR3 consists of 14 residues. V was clipped by 5 bases and J by 8 bases; unmatched bases: 10. Germline values: CDR1 SGHDN, CDR2 FVKESK. The CDR3: CASSLRTGREGYTF. CDR3 coding DNA: TGTGCCAGCAGCTTACGGACAGGGCGGGAGGGCTACACCTTC.

V is TRBV5-4 and J is TRBJ2-1; 7 nucleotides line up with TRBD1. Germline loops: CDR1 SGHNT, CDR2 YYREEE (reference sequence). With 0 bases clipped from V and 4 bases from J, the junction kept 4 bases outside the gene matches. The CDR3 extends over 15 amino acids. The CDR3 coding sequence is TGTGCCAGCAGCTTGGGTGGACAGGAGTACAATGAGCAGTTCTTC. Translation gives CASSLGGQEYNEQFF.

This clone was picked up one time. The J gene is TRBJ1-1, the V gene TRBV7-2; no definite D call. The CDR3 runs to 14 residues. Trimming took 6 bases from V and 1 from J, leaving 12 bases between them. Germline V gives CDR1 SGHTA, CDR2 FQGNSA. CDR3 sequence reads: CASSRGPGNTEAFF. The DNA for the CDR3 is TGTGCCAGCAGTCGGGGTCCGGGGAACACTGAAGCTTTCTTT.